The entry below gives a single T cell receptor beta chain sequence along with its context. Original methodology: Counts of nucleated cells, estimated from reference gene primer amplification, were obtained. Method: immunoSEQ multiplex PCR; TCRdb's copy keeps in-frame clones and lacks some. V and J calls and clone size come straight from that table; D and trimming were deduced from the DNA. The table records fewer than 400,000 clones, 90% of them present only once. Seattle cases were enrolled at active infection and followed longitudinally. This sample was taken from a study of blood T cell repertoires in COVID-19. Study overall: Acute and convalescent COVID-19 specimens originated in the United States, Italy and Spain.

Germline CDR1 and CDR2: MDHEN and SYDVKM. The CDR3 is 14 residues long. V lost 3 bases, J lost 0 bases, and 8 bases lay in between. What was sequenced was peripheral blood. V and J are TRBV28 and TRBJ1-1; D unclear. The origin of this receptor is a woman under 40 with COVID-19, enrolled during active disease. The CDR3 region is CASSFLLLNTEAFF. The CDR3 DNA follows: TGTGCCAGCAGTTTCCTCCTCTTGAACACTGAAGCTTTCTTT.